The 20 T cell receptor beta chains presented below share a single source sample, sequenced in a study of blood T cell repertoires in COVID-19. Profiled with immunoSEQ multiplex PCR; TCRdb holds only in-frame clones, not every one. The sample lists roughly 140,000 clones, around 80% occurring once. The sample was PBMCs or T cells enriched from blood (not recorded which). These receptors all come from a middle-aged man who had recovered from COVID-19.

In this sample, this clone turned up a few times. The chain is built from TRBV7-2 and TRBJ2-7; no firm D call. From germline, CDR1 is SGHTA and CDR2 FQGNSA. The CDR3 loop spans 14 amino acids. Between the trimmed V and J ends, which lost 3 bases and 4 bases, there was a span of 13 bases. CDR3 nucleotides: TGTGCCAGCAGCTTGGGCTACATAGGATACGAGCAGTACTTC. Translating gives CASSLGYIGYEQYF.

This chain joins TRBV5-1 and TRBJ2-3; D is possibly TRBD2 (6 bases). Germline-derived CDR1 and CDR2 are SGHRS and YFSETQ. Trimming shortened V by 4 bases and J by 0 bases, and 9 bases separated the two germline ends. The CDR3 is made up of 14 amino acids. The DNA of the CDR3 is TGCGCCAGCAGCGGGGGGTGGAGCACAGATACGCAGTATTTT. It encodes CASSGGWSTDTQYF.

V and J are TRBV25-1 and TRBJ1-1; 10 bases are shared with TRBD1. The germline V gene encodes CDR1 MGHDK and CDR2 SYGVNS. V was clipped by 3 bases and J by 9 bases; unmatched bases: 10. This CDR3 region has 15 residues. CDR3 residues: CASSDSLGQGSQAFF. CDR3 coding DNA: TGTGCCAGCAGTGATAGTTTGGGACAGGGGTCACAAGCTTTCTTT.

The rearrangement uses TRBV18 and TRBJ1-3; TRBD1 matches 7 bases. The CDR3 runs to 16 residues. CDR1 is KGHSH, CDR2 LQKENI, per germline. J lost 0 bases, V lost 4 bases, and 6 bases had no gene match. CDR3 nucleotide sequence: TGTGCCAGCTCACTAAATACAGGGGACTCTGGAAACACCATATATTTT. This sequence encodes CASSLNTGDSGNTIYF.

The CDR3 nucleotides are TGTGCCAGCAGCTTAGCACGGCAGGGGGCTGAAAAACTGTTTTTT. Encoded protein: CASSLARQGAEKLFF. The J gene is TRBJ1-4, the V gene TRBV7-9; TRBD1 matches 8 bases. V lost 0 bases and J lost 7; bases outside the gene matches: 4. The CDR3 has 15 amino acids. CDR1 and CDR2 from the germline V gene are SEHNR and FQNEAQ (reference sequence).

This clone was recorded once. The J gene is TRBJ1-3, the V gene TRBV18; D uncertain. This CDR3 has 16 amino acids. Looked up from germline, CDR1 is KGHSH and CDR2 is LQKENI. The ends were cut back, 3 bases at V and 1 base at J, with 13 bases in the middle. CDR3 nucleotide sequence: TGTGCCAGCTCACCGAGGGTTCCCTTTTCTGGAAACACCATATATTTT. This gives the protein CASSPRVPFSGNTIYF.

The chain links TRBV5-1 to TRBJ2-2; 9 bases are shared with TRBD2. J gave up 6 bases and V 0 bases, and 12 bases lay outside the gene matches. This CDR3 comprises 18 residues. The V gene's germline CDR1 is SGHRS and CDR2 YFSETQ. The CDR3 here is CASSLATIAGDGAGELFF. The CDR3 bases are TGCGCCAGCAGCTTGGCCACGATAGCGGGGGATGGCGCCGGGGAGCTGTTTTTT.

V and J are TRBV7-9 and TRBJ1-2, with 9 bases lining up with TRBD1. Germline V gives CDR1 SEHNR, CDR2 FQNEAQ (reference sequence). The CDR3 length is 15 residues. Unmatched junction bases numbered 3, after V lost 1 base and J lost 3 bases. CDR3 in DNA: TGTGCCAGCAGCTTAGATTGGACAGGGGACTATGGCTACACCTTC. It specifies CASSLDWTGDYGYTF.

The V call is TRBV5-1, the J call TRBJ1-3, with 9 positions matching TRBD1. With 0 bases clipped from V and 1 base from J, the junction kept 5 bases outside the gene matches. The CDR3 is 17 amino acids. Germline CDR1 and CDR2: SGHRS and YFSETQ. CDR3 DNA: TGCGCCAGCAGCTTGGAAGGACAGGGGATTTCTGGAAACACCATATATTTT. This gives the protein CASSLEGQGISGNTIYF.

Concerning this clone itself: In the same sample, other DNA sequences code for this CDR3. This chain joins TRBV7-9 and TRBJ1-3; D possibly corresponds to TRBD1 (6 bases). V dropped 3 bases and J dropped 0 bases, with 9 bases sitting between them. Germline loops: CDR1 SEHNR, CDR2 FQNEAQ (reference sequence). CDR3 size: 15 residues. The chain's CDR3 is CASSLDRVSGNTIYF. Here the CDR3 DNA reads TGTGCCAGCAGCTTGGACAGAGTCTCTGGAAACACCATATATTTT.

CDR3 nucleotides: TGTGCCAGCAGGAAGGGGGCCGACACCATATATTTT. This sequence encodes CASRKGADTIYF. The V gene is TRBV12-3 or TRBV12-4, the J gene TRBJ1-3, with TRBD1 matching 7 bases. With V trimmed by 6 bases and J by 8 bases, 4 bases remained unmatched. The CDR3 spans 12 residues.

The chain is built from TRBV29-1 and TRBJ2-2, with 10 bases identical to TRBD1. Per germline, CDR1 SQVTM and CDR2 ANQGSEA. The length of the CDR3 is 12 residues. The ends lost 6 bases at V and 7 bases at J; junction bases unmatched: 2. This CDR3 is CSVGTGVGELFF. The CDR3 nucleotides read TGCAGCGTGGGGACAGGGGTCGGGGAGCTGTTTTTT.

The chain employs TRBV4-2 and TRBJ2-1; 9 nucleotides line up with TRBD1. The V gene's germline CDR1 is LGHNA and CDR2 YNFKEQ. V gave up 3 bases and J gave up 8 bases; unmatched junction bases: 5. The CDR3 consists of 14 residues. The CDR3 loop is CASSQPDRGYEQFF. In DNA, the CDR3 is TGTGCCAGCAGCCAGCCGGACAGGGGATATGAGCAGTTCTTC.

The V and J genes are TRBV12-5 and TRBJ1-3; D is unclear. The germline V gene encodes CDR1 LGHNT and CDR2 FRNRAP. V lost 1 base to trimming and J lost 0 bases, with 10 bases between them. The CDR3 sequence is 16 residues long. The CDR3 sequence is CASGLGAGLSGNTIYF. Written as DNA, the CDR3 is TGTGCTAGTGGTTTGGGGGCAGGACTCTCTGGAAACACCATATATTTT.

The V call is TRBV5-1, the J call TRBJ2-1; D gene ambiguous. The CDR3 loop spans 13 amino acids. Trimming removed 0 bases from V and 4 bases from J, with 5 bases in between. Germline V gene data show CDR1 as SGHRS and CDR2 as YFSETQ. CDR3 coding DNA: TGCGCCAGCAGCTTGGGTCCTTACAATGAGCAGTTCTTC. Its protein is CASSLGPYNEQFF.

Here the CDR3 DNA reads TGCGCCAGCAGCTTGGGTGACAGGGTAAACCACGAGCAGTACTTC. This encodes CASSLGDRVNHEQYF. This chain uses TRBV5-1 with TRBJ2-7; 7 bases agree with TRBD1. The junction had 8 bases not matched to a gene; V was cut back by 0 bases and J by 5 bases. The CDR3 contains 15 residues. CDR1 and CDR2 (germline): SGHRS, YFSETQ.

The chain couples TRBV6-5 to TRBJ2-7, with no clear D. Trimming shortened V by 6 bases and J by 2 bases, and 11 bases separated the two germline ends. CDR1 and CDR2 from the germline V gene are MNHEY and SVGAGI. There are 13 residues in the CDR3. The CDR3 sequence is CASSPREAYEQYF. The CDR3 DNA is TGTGCCAGCAGCCCCCGCGAAGCCTACGAGCAGTACTTC.

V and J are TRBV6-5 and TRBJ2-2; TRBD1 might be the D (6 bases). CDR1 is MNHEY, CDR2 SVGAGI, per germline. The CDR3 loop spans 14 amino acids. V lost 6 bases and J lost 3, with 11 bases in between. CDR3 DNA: TGTGCCAGCAGGCGACAGGACGACACCGGGGAGCTGTTTTTT. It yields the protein CASRRQDDTGELFF.

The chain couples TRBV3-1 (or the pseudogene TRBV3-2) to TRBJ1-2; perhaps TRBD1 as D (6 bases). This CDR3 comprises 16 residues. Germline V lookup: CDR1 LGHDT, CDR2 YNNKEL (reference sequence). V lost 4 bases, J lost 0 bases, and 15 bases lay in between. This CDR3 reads CASSPTGNLANYGYTF. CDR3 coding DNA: TGTGCCAGCAGCCCGACAGGTAACCTAGCTAACTATGGCTACACCTTC.

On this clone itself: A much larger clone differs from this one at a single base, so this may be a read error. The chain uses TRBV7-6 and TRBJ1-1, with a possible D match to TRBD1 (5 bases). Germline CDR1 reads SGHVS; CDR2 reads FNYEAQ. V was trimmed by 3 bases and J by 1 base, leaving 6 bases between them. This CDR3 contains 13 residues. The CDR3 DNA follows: TGTGCCAGCAGCTTTACAGGGAACACTGAAGCTTTCTTT. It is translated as CASSFTGNTEAFF. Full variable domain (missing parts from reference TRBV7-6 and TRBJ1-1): GAGVSQSPRYKVTKRGQDVALRCDPISGHVSLYWYRQALGQGPEFLTYFNYEAQQDKSGLPNDRFSAERPEGSISTLTIQRTEQRDSAMYRCASSFTGNTEAFFGQGTRLTVV.